This T cell receptor (beta chain) stems from a study of blood T cell repertoires in COVID-19. Across the study: Sources were T cells, B-cell-depleted T cells, or PBMCs; the material itself was cDNA or gDNA.

CDR1 and CDR2 (germline): LNHDA, SQIVND (reference sequence). CDR3 length equals 15 residues. V gave up 5 bases and J gave up 2 bases; unmatched junction bases: 8. Original processing notes: Reference gene primer amplification gave nucleated cell count estimates. This table comes from immunoSEQ multiplex PCR, and its TCRdb copy is limited to in-frame clones, with some not included. V and J calls and clone size are copied from that table; D and trimming were computed from the DNA. This table holds some 100,000 clones, roughly 81% found once. The receptor comes from a human donor in a cohort sampled during active COVID-19. The chain uses TRBV19 and TRBJ1-1, with 7 bases fitting TRBD1. Sequenced input: peripheral blood. Here the CDR3 reads CASSPGDSRNTEAFF. DNA for the CDR3: TGTGCCAGTAGTCCTGGGGACAGTCGAAACACTGAAGCTTTCTTT. Full variable domain (outside the CDR3, taken from reference TRBV19 and TRBJ1-1): DGGITQSPKYLFRKEGQNVTLSCEQNLNHDAMYWYRQDPGQGLRLIYYSQIVNDFQKGDIAEGYSVSREKKESFPLTVTSAQKNPTAFYLCASSPGDSRNTEAFFGQGTRLTVV.